The source of this T cell receptor beta chain is a study of blood T cell repertoires in COVID-19. Study-level background: Acute and convalescent COVID-19 samples came from the United States, Italy and Spain. From T cells, B-cell-depleted T cells, or PBMCs came the material, which was cDNA or gDNA.

Sequencing used immunoSEQ multiplex PCR; TCRdb keeps in-frame clones, though not all of them. The data contain tens of thousands of clones, more than 70% of them singletons. The CDR3 extends over 17 amino acids. Germline V lookup: CDR1 SGHRS, CDR2 YFSETQ. V was clipped by 2 bases and J by 0 bases, with 17 bases between them. The chain couples TRBV5-1 to TRBJ1-2; D may be TRBD1 (6 bases). The receptor was isolated from an elderly woman with acute or convalescent COVID-19. Sequenced input: peripheral blood. The CDR3 protein is CASSLTGTPRSNYGYTF. CDR3 bases: TGCGCCAGCAGCTTAACCGGGACACCTCGATCTAACTATGGCTACACCTTC.